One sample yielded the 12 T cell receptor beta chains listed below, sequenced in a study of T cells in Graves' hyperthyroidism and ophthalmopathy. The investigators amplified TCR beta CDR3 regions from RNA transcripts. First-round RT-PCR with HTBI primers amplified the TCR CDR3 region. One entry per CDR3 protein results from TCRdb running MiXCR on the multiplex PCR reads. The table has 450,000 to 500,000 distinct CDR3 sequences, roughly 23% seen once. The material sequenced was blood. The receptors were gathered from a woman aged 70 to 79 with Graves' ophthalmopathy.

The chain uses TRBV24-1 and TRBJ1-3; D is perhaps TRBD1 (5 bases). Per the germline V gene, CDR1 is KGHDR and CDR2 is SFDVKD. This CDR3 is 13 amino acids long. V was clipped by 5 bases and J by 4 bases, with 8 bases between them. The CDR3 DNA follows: TGTGCCACCAGTGCACGGGGCGGAAACACCATATATTTT. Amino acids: CATSARGGNTIYF.

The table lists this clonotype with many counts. CDR3 sequence reads: CAWTHRDRSSYEQYF. Written as DNA, the CDR3 is TGTGCCTGGACCCATCGGGACAGAAGCTCCTACGAGCAGTACTTC. The chain couples TRBV30 to TRBJ2-7, with TRBD1 matching over 7 bases. Germline V gene lookup returns CDR1 GTSNPN and CDR2 SVGIG (reference sequence). This CDR3 spans 15 amino acids. Trimming took 4 bases from V and 0 from J; bases not matched to a gene: 9.

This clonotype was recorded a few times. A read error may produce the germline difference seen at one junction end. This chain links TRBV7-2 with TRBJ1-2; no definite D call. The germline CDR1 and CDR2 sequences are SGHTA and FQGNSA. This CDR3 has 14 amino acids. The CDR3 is CASSLTASNYDYTF. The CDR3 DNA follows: TGTGCCAGCAGCTTAACGGCCTCTAACTATGACTACACCTTC.

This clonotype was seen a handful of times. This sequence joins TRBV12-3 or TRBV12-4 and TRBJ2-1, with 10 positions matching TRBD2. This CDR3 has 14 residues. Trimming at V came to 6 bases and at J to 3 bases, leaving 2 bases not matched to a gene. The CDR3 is CASRGLADYNEQFF. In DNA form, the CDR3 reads TGTGCCAGCAGAGGACTAGCGGACTACAATGAGCAGTTCTTC.

For the CDR3, the DNA is TGTGCCAGCAGCTTAGCTCAGGGGCGGACAGGGCCTAACTATGGCTACACCTTC. This gives the protein CASSLAQGRTGPNYGYTF. V gene TRBV7-9 combines with J gene TRBJ1-2, with TRBD1 matching 8 bases. After removal of 0 bases from V and 0 bases from J, the junction contained 9 bases not matched to a gene. CDR3 size: 18 residues. Germline V gene data show CDR1 as SEHNR and CDR2 as FQNEAQ (reference sequence).

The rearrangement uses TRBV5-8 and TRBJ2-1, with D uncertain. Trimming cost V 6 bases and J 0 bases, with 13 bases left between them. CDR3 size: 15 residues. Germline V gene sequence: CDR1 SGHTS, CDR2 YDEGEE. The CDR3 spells CASMRRLSSYNEQFF. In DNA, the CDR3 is TGTGCCAGCATGCGGCGGCTGAGCTCCTACAATGAGCAGTTCTTC.

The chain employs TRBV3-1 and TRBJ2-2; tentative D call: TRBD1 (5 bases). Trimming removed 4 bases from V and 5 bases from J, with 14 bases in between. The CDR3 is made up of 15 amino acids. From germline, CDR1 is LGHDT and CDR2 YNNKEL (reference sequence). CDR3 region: CASSPYTRDTGELFF. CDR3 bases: TGTGCCAGCAGCCCCTATACCAGGGATACCGGGGAGCTGTTTTTT.

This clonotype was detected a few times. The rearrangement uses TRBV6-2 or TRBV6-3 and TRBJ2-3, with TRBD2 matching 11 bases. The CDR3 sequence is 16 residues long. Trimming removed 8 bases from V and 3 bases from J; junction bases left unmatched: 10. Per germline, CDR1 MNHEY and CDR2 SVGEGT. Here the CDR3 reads CASRTSGSAGTDTQYF. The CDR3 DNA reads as TGTGCCAGCCGAACTAGCGGGAGTGCTGGTACAGATACGCAGTATTTT.

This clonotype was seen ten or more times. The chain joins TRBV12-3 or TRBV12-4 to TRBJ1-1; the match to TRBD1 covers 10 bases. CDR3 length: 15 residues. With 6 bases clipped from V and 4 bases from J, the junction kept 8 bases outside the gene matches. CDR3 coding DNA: TGTGCCAGCAGCCTAAGACAGGGGGCCGTCACTGAAGCTTTCTTT. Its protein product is CASSLRQGAVTEAFF.

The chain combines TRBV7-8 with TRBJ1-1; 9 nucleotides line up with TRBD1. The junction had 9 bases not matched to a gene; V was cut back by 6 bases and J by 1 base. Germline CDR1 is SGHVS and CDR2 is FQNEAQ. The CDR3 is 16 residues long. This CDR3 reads CASSYGTGKRNTEAFF. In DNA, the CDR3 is TGTGCCAGCAGTTACGGGACAGGGAAGAGGAACACTGAAGCTTTCTTT.

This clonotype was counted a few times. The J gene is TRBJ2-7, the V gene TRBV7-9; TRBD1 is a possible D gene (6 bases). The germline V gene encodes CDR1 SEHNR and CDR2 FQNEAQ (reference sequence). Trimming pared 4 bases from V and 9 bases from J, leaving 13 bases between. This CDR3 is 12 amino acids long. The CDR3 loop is CASSSRGKVQYF. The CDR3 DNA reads TGTGCCAGCAGCTCCAGGGGAAAGGTGCAGTACTTC. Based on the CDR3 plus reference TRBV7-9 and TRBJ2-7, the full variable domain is DTGVSQNPRHKITKRGQNVTFRCDPISEHNRLYWYRQTLGQGPEFLTYFQNEAQLEKSRLLSDRFSAERPKGSFSTLEIQRTEQGDSAMYLCASSSRGKVQYFGPGTRLTVT.

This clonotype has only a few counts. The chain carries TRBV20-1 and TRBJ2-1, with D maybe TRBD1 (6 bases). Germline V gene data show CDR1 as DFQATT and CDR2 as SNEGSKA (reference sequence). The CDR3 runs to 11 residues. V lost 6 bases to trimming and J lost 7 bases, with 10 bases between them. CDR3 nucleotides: TGCAGTGCGTCCGGGACAAATGAGCAGTTCTTC. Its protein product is CSASGTNEQFF.